The TCR beta chain described here comes from a study of T cell repertoires in cytomegalovirus infection. In the study overall: TCR beta signatures that were public indicated CMV infection and matching HLA type.

Findings of the study overall: Ex vivo, HLA-C-restricted CMV-specific TCR beta clonotypes prevailed over the rest of the response. There were carriers of CMV plus the relevant HLA, and cumulative public TCR beta family frequency identified them.

A single record per CDR3 protein comes from TCRdb applying MiXCR to the reads. The table lists hundreds of thousands of distinct CDR3 sequences, 33% of them singletons. Comment on this clonotype: The antigen remains unidentified.

From germline, CDR1 is LNHDA and CDR2 SQIVND (reference sequence). The CDR3 is 15 amino acids. The V end lost 0 bases, the J end lost 4 bases, and 10 bases lay between the germline ends. Sequenced material: cultured PBMCs, taken from culture after CMV antigen stimulation. The TCR originated in a human donor in good health (CMV status not recorded). Some clones in this sample may be carry-over from other donors' samples. V gene TRBV19 combines with J gene TRBJ2-1; D perhaps matches TRBD2 (5 bases). As DNA, the CDR3 is TGTGCCAGTAGTATAGAGATACTAGGGTACAATGAGCAGTTCTTC. The encoded protein is CASSIEILGYNEQFF.